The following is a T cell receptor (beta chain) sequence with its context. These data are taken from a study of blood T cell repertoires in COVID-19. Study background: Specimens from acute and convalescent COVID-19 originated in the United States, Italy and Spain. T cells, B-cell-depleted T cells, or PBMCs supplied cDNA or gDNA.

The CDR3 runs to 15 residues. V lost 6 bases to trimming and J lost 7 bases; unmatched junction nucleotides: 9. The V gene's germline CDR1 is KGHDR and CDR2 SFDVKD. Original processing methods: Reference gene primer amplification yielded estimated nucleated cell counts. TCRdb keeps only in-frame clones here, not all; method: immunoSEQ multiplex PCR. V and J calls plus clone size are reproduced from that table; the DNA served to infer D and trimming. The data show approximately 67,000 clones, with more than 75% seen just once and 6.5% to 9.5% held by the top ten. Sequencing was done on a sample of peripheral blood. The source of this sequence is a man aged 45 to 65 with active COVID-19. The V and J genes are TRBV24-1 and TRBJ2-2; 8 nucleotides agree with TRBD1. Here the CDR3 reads CATSSLAGGGGELFF. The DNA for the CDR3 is TGTGCCACCAGTTCCTTGGCAGGGGGCGGCGGGGAGCTGTTTTTT.